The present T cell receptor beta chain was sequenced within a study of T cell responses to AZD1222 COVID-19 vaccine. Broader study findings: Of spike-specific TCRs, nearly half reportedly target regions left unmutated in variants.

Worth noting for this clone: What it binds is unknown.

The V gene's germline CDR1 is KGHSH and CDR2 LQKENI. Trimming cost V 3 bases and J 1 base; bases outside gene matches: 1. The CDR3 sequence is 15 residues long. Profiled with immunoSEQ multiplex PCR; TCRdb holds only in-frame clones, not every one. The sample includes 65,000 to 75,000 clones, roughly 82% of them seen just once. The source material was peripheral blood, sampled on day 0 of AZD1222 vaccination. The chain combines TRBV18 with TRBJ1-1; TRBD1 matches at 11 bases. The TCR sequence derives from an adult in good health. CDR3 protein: CASSPGQGGNTEAFF. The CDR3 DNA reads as TGTGCCAGCTCACCGGGACAGGGGGGGAACACTGAAGCTTTCTTT. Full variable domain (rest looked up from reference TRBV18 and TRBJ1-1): NAGVMQNPRHLVRRRGQEARLRCSPMKGHSHVYWYRQLPEEGLKFMVYLQKENIIDESGMPKERFSAEFPKEGPSILRIQQVVRGDSAAYFCASSPGQGGNTEAFFGQGTRLTVV.